One and the same sample provided the 5 T cell receptor beta chains below, sequenced in a study of shared clonotypes between healthy human individuals. Libraries were prepared by immunoSEQ multiplex PCR; TCRdb keeps only in-frame clonotypes and omits some of them. The data show approximately 2.4 million clones, with approximately 94% seen just once and around 0.13% held by the top ten. Source material: naive CD4+ T cells sorted from blood. Regarding subset: CD45RA+ positively selected. These TCRs come from a young man in good health.

This clone came up once. The chain joins TRBV28 to TRBJ1-4, with 7 bases fitting TRBD1. Per germline, CDR1 MDHEN and CDR2 SYDVKM. V lost 6 bases and J lost 8; bases outside the gene matches: 9. This CDR3 contains 14 residues. The CDR3 sequence is CASSLQGRQEKLFF. The CDR3 DNA follows: TGTGCCAGCAGCTTACAGGGGCGCCAGGAAAAACTGTTTTTT.

This rearrangement joins TRBV14 to TRBJ2-1; TRBD2 agrees at 12 bases. Trimming took 2 bases from V and 7 from J; bases not matched to a gene: 9. The CDR3 is made up of 17 amino acids. The germline CDR1 and CDR2 sequences are SGHDN and FVKESK. The CDR3 sequence is CASSQFSGLAGLNEQFF. The CDR3, as DNA: TGTGCCAGCAGCCAATTCAGCGGACTAGCGGGACTAAATGAGCAGTTCTTC.

The chain has TRBV5-6 and TRBJ1-1, with TRBD1 as a possible D gene (6 bases). Between the trimmed V and J ends, which lost 4 bases and 6 bases, there was a span of 16 bases. CDR3 length equals 14 residues. CDR1 and CDR2 (germline): SGHDT, YYEEEE. The CDR3 coding sequence is TGTGCCAGCAGCATACAGGGTATGATCGCTGAAGCTTTCTTT. Translated: CASSIQGMIAEAFF.

CDR3: CASSQDRASGSLGETQYF. CDR3 coding DNA: TGCGCCAGCAGCCAAGATCGCGCTAGCGGGAGTTTGGGAGAGACCCAGTACTTC. The rearrangement links TRBV4-1 to TRBJ2-5; 10 positions agree with TRBD2. Germline lookup yields CDR1 MGHRA and CDR2 YSYEKL. The CDR3 is 18 residues long. J gave up 4 bases and V 0 bases, and 11 bases lay outside the gene matches.

The V gene is TRBV30, the J gene TRBJ1-6; 7 bases are shared with TRBD1. The J segment lost 0 bases and the V segment lost 3 bases, leaving 8 bases of the junction unmatched. CDR3 size: 17 residues. Germline CDR1 and CDR2: GTSNPN and SVGIG (reference sequence). CDR3 sequence (DNA): TGTGCCTGGAGGGGGGACAGAACGAGCTCCTATAATTCACCCCTCCACTTT. This translates into CAWRGDRTSSYNSPLHF.